This T cell receptor (beta chain) was recovered during a study of T cell clonotyping in hematopoietic cell transplantation. Study-wide points: Higher Inverse Simpson Index values in graft donor and pretransplant recipient predicted broader posttransplant TCR diversity.

With respect to this clone: Its antigen is not identified.

Data came from immunoSEQ multiplex PCR; TCRdb stores just in-frame clones and leaves some out. The table lists tens of thousands of clones, roughly 94% of them singletons. The germline V gene encodes CDR1 WSHSY and CDR2 SAAADI. Trimming at V came to 5 bases and at J to 5 bases, leaving 5 bases not matched to a gene. CDR3 length: 14 residues. The chain uses TRBV10-2 and TRBJ1-5; 8 bases match TRBD1. The TCR was taken from a woman aged 45-65 years in good health. Some clones in this sample may be carry-over from other donors' samples. Sequencing was performed on peripheral blood mononuclear cells. The DNA for the CDR3 is TGCGCCAGCAGTCCGGACAGGGTCCATCAGCCCCAGCATTTT. Translating it yields CASSPDRVHQPQHF.